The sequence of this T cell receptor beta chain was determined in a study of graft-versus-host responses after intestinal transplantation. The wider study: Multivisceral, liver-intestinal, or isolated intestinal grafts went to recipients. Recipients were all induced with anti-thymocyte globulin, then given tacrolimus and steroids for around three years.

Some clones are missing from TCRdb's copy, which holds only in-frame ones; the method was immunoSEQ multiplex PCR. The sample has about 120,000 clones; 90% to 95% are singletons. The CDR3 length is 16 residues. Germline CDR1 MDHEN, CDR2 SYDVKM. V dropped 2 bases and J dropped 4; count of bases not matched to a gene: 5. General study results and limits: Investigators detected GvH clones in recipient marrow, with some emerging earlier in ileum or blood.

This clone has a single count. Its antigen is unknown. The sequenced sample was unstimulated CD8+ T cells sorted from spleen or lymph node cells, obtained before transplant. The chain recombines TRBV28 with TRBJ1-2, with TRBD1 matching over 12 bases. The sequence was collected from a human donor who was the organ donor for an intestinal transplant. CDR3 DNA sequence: TGTGCCAGCAGTTTACCGGGACAGGGGGCGTTCTATGGCTACACCTTC. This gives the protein CASSLPGQGAFYGYTF.